This T cell receptor (beta chain) was sequenced for a study of naive and memory T cell subsets. The beta constant-region primer was an equimolar mix of two oligonucleotides covering TRBC1 and TRBC2. The ligated cDNA underwent four PCR rounds using SP2 and nested alpha and beta constant-region primers. TCRdb recomputed calls from the UMI-ligation and nested PCR reads with MiXCR, one row per CDR3 protein. This sample yields 130,000 or so distinct CDR3 sequences, of which approximately 37% are seen a single time; more than 0.8% belongs to the top ten. Study-wide findings and caveats: In CD4 and CD8 cells, diversity dropped from naive through EMRA.

There are a few counts of this clonotype. The target antigen is unknown. V gave up 6 bases and J gave up 1 base, with 16 bases separating them. CDR1 and CDR2 (germline): MDHEN, SYDVKM. This CDR3 has 15 residues. The chain links TRBV28 to TRBJ2-7; D perhaps matches TRBD1 (6 bases). This clonotype originated in a human donor in good health. Sequenced sample: central memory CD4+ T cells from blood. CDR3 sequence reads: CASSPAGTLSYEQYF. CDR3 bases: TGTGCCAGCAGCCCGGCCGGGACACTATCCTACGAGCAGTACTTC.